A selection of T cell receptor beta chains follows, all from one sample in a study of cytomegalovirus exposure and HLA in healthy donors. Repertoires were generated with immunoSEQ multiplex PCR, while TCRdb's copy carries only in-frame clones and drops some. This table holds 150,000 to 200,000 clones, around 90% found once. Sequencing input: PBMCs. These receptors were taken from a young woman in good health and CMV-seronegative. The CDR3 runs from the conserved cysteine through the conserved F or W. A D gene is named only where the DNA matches it firmly. Expanded clones get a size class; other rows say once, few or many, or leave the size out.

j_gene: TRBJ2-5; v_gene: TRBV5-8; d_gene: TRBD1; abundance: NA; CDR3nt: TGTGCCAGCAGCAGGGGGTATACAGGGGGCCTAGAGACCCAGTACTTC; CDR3aa: CASSRGYTGGLETQYF
j_gene: TRBJ1-3; v_gene: TRBV9; d_gene: NA; abundance: NA; CDR3nt: TGTGCCAGCAGCGTAGAGGGAGGACAAGGTCTCCTCGGAAACACCATATATTTT; CDR3aa: CASSVEGGQGLLGNTIYF
j_gene: TRBJ2-7; v_gene: TRBV30; d_gene: NA; abundance: few; CDR3nt: TGTGCCTGGAGGGGCGGGTACTCCTACGAGCAGTACTTC; CDR3aa: CAWRGGYSYEQYF
j_gene: TRBJ2-7; v_gene: TRBV29-1; d_gene: TRBD1; abundance: NA; CDR3nt: TGCAGCGTTGTCGACAGGGTAGTTTACGAGCAGTACTTC; CDR3aa: CSVVDRVVYEQYF
j_gene: TRBJ2-3; v_gene: TRBV25-1; d_gene: TRBD2; abundance: NA; CDR3nt: TGTGCCAGCAGTGAATCTAGCGGAGGGCTCCGTTCGCAGTATTTT; CDR3aa: CASSESSGGLRSQYF
j_gene: TRBJ1-6; v_gene: TRBV7-9; d_gene: NA; abundance: NA; CDR3nt: TGTGCCAGCAGCTTAACCGGGGATTCACCCCTCCACTTT; CDR3aa: CASSLTGDSPLHF
j_gene: TRBJ1-2; v_gene: TRBV28; d_gene: TRBD1; abundance: NA; CDR3nt: TGTGCCAGCAGTGCTTCCGGGACAGGGGGCCCTGGCTACACCTTC; CDR3aa: CASSASGTGGPGYTF
j_gene: TRBJ2-1; v_gene: TRBV7-2; d_gene: NA; abundance: NA; CDR3nt: TGTGCCAGCAGCTTAGCTCTCAACCTTCGGGGAAATGAGCAGTTCTTC; CDR3aa: CASSLALNLRGNEQFF
j_gene: TRBJ1-4; v_gene: TRBV5-1; d_gene: TRBD1; abundance: NA; CDR3nt: TGCGCCAGCAGCTCCAACAGGGGGGCTAATCAAAAACTGTTTTTT; CDR3aa: CASSSNRGANQKLFF
j_gene: TRBJ2-2; v_gene: TRBV4-1; d_gene: TRBD2; abundance: NA; CDR3nt: TGCGCCAGCAGCCCAAACCCTAGCGGGGGGATCACCGGGGAGCTGTTTTTT; CDR3aa: CASSPNPSGGITGELFF
j_gene: TRBJ2-7; v_gene: TRBV5-1; d_gene: NA; abundance: NA; CDR3nt: TGCGCCAGCAGCTTGGGTCAGGACTACGAGCAGTACTTC; CDR3aa: CASSLGQDYEQYF
j_gene: TRBJ2-5; v_gene: TRBV21-1; d_gene: NA; abundance: NA; CDR3nt: TGTGCCAGCAGCCTCAGACCGGGGACAGCCCACGGGACCCAGTACTTC; CDR3aa: CASSLRPGTAHGTQYF
j_gene: TRBJ1-5; v_gene: TRBV28; d_gene: TRBD1; abundance: NA; CDR3nt: TGTGCCAGCAACCTAGGACAGGGTTTAGATCAGCCCCAGCATTTT; CDR3aa: CASNLGQGLDQPQHF
j_gene: TRBJ2-1; v_gene: TRBV4-1; d_gene: TRBD2; abundance: few; CDR3nt: TGCGCCAGCAGCCAGGGTCCGGGACTAGCGGGGGGGCTGAATTACAATGAGCAGTTCTTC; CDR3aa: CASSQGPGLAGGLNYNEQFF
j_gene: TRBJ2-3; v_gene: TRBV5-8; d_gene: NA; abundance: NA; CDR3nt: TGTGCCAGCAGCTTGGTGCGGCGGGGCACAGATACGCAGTATTTT; CDR3aa: CASSLVRRGTDTQYF
j_gene: TRBJ2-7; v_gene: TRBV4-2; d_gene: TRBD1; abundance: once; CDR3nt: TGTGCCAGCAGCCCCGGGACAGTGAGCTCCTACGAGCAGTACTTC; CDR3aa: CASSPGTVSSYEQYF
j_gene: TRBJ2-5; v_gene: TRBV5-1; d_gene: NA; abundance: NA; CDR3nt: TGCGCCAGCAGCCCCGGGCAAGAGACCCAGTACTTC; CDR3aa: CASSPGQETQYF
j_gene: TRBJ1-1; v_gene: TRBV6-1; d_gene: TRBD1; abundance: NA; CDR3nt: TGTGCCAGCAGTGACGGAGGGACAGGGGCGGGAGGCACTGAAGCTTTCTTT; CDR3aa: CASSDGGTGAGGTEAFF
j_gene: TRBJ2-2; v_gene: TRBV6-1; d_gene: TRBD2; abundance: NA; CDR3nt: TGTGCCAGCAGTGAGGGACTAGCGGTGAACACCGGGGAGCTGTTTTTT; CDR3aa: CASSEGLAVNTGELFF
j_gene: TRBJ1-4; v_gene: TRBV5-1; d_gene: TRBD1; abundance: NA; CDR3nt: TGCGCCAGCAGCCAGGACGGTGGGACAGGGGTGAAGAAACTGTTTTTT; CDR3aa: CASSQDGGTGVKKLFF